This passage covers 22 T cell receptor beta chains from one sample sequenced in a study of graft-versus-host responses after intestinal transplantation. Libraries were prepared by immunoSEQ multiplex PCR; TCRdb keeps only in-frame clonotypes and omits some of them. The table shows 50,000 or so clones, with over 80% occurring only once. This sample comprised PBMCs, obtained 750 to 800 days after a first intestinal transplant, on the day of a second. The receptors derive from a human patient who received an intestinal transplant, so some T cells may come from the graft donor.

This chain connects TRBV30 to TRBJ2-7; TRBD1 is a possible D gene (5 bases). The V end was cut by 3 bases, the J end by 5 bases, with 8 bases between. Germline assignment: CDR1 GTSNPN and CDR2 SVGIG (reference sequence). This CDR3 has 11 residues. The CDR3 DNA reads TGTGCCTGGAGGACCAGGGACGAGCAGTACTTC. It translates to CAWRTRDEQYF. Using reference TRBV30 and TRBJ2-7 for the parts outside the CDR3, the full variable domain is SQTIHQWPATLVQPVGSPLSLECTVEGTSNPNLYWYRQAAGRGLQLLFYSVGIGQISSEVPQNLSASRPQDRQFILSSKKLLLSDSGFYLCAWRTRDEQYFGPGTRLTVT.

The gene calls are TRBV28 and TRBJ2-7; the D gene could be TRBD1 or TRBD2 (5 bases each). The CDR3 spans 13 residues. CDR1 and CDR2 (germline): MDHEN, SYDVKM. V was clipped by 3 bases and J by 7 bases, with 13 bases between them. CDR3 amino acids: CASSFFRDQEQYF. For the CDR3, the DNA is TGTGCCAGCAGTTTTTTTAGGGACCAGGAGCAGTACTTC.

The chain combines TRBV27 with TRBJ1-6; D is unclear. The CDR3 has 13 amino acids. The germline V gene has CDR1 MNHEY and CDR2 SMNVEV (reference sequence). V dropped 10 bases and J dropped 9 bases, with 16 bases sitting between them. The CDR3 bases are TGTGCCACCCAGCAATCGGGAGGTTCACCCCTCCACTTT. Translation gives CATQQSGGSPLHF.

This clone showed up just a few times. The chain carries TRBV27 and TRBJ2-6; D not resolved. The CDR3 is 13 amino acids. Germline V gene lookup returns CDR1 MNHEY and CDR2 SMNVEV (reference sequence). Trimming took 8 bases from V and 0 from J, leaving 5 bases between them. The CDR3 loop reads CASWGSGANVLTF. The CDR3 DNA reads TGTGCCAGCTGGGGCTCTGGGGCCAACGTCCTGACTTTC.

The chain combines TRBV10-1 with TRBJ2-1; D unclear. Germline assignment: CDR1 WNHNN and CDR2 SYGVQD (reference sequence). V lost 5 bases, J lost 7 bases, and 15 bases lay in between. The CDR3 totals 14 residues. The CDR3 loop reads CASSLRLRPNEQFF. The CDR3 DNA sequence: TGCGCCAGCAGTCTCAGACTGCGCCCGAATGAGCAGTTCTTC.

This sequence joins TRBV18 and TRBJ1-4; no definite D call. CDR3 size: 15 residues. V was clipped by 4 bases and J by 5 bases, with 14 bases between them. Germline V gene data show CDR1 as KGHSH and CDR2 as LQKENI. CDR3 DNA: TGTGCCAGCTCACTCATGAACACACAGAATGAAAAACTGTTTTTT. Encoded protein: CASSLMNTQNEKLFF.

The chain has TRBV7-8 and TRBJ2-7; D perhaps matches TRBD1 (6 bases). The CDR3 has 15 residues. Germline loops: CDR1 SGHVS, CDR2 FQNEAQ. V shed 5 bases and J shed 6 bases, with 20 bases lying between them. CDR3 in amino acids: CASSVGSIQGAEQYF. The CDR3 coding sequence is TGTGCCAGCAGCGTAGGCAGCATACAGGGAGCCGAGCAGTACTTC.

The V gene is TRBV5-1, the J gene TRBJ2-1; 8 bases line up with TRBD2. Trimming at V came to 1 base and at J to 3 bases, leaving 3 bases not matched to a gene. This CDR3 comprises 15 residues. Germline CDR1 and CDR2: SGHRS and YFSETQ. The CDR3 region has the DNA TGCGCCAGCAGCTTGTCTAGCGGGTACTACAATGAGCAGTTCTTC. Its translation is CASSLSSGYYNEQFF. Full variable domain (rest looked up from reference TRBV5-1 and TRBJ2-1): KAGVTQTPRYLIKTRGQQVTLSCSPISGHRSVSWYQQTPGQGLQFLFEYFSETQRNKGNFPGRFSGRQFSNSRSEMNVSTLELGDSALYLCASSLSSGYYNEQFFGPGTRLTVL.

The chain combines TRBV19 with TRBJ1-5, with a tentative D call TRBD1 (5 bases). Germline V lookup: CDR1 LNHDA, CDR2 SQIVND (reference sequence). Trimming pared 6 bases from V and 8 bases from J, leaving 17 bases between. CDR3 length: 14 amino acids. CDR3 nucleotides: TGTGCCAGTAGCGGTCACGGGCCGGGGGAGCCCCAGCATTTT. This codes for CASSGHGPGEPQHF.

The V and J genes are TRBV6-1 and TRBJ2-2; 11 positions match TRBD2. With V trimmed by 0 bases and J by 4 bases, 7 bases remained unmatched. This CDR3 has 18 amino acids. CDR1 is MNHNS, CDR2 SASEGT, per germline. The CDR3 sequence: CASSEAWPSGRTTGELFF. CDR3 in DNA: TGTGCCAGCAGTGAAGCGTGGCCTAGCGGGAGGACCACCGGGGAGCTGTTTTTT.

The V and J genes are TRBV13 and TRBJ2-7; TRBD1 agrees at 11 bases. From germline, CDR1 is PRHDT and CDR2 FYEKMQ (reference sequence). V was clipped by 4 bases and J by 7 bases; unmatched bases: 9. This CDR3 has 15 residues. The CDR3 sequence: CASSSPGQGDREQYF. The CDR3 coding sequence is TGTGCCAGCAGCTCACCGGGACAGGGGGATAGGGAGCAGTACTTC.

V is TRBV25-1 and J is TRBJ1-2, with 10 bases aligning to TRBD1. Trimming took 6 bases from V and 0 from J; bases not matched to a gene: 7. CDR3 length: 16 amino acids. Germline CDR1 and CDR2: MGHDK and SYGVNS. The DNA for the CDR3 is TGTGCCAGCAGCGAGACAGGGGGCATAGCTAACTATGGCTACACCTTC. Its translation is CASSETGGIANYGYTF.

The chain couples TRBV7-3 to TRBJ2-5; TRBD1 matches 7 bases. From germline, CDR1 is SGHTA and CDR2 FQGTGA. The CDR3 spans 14 residues. V dropped 3 bases and J dropped 1; count of bases not matched to a gene: 2. The CDR3 here is CASSLTGSQETQYF. The CDR3 DNA reads as TGTGCCAGCAGCTTGACAGGGTCCCAAGAGACCCAGTACTTC.

V usage is TRBV15 and J usage is TRBJ2-2; TRBD1 matches at 7 bases. The V gene end was trimmed by 5 bases and the J gene end by 3 bases; junction bases not matched to a gene: 6. Germline CDR1 reads LNHNV; CDR2 reads YYDKDF (reference sequence). CDR3 length equals 15 residues. The CDR3 sequence is CATSGDRFHTGELFF. In nucleotides, the CDR3 is TGTGCCACCAGCGGGGACAGATTTCACACCGGGGAGCTGTTTTTT.

The chain is built from TRBV6-6 and TRBJ2-5, with D perhaps matching TRBD2 (6 bases). The germline CDR1 and CDR2 sequences are MNHNY and SVGAGI (reference sequence). Trimming stripped 6 bases from V and 3 bases from J, with 11 bases between. This CDR3 has 13 amino acids. CDR3 region: CASRAPSEETQYF. The CDR3 nucleotides read TGTGCCAGCAGGGCCCCTAGCGAAGAGACCCAGTACTTC.

The genes are TRBV9 and TRBJ1-2; no firm D call. The CDR3 spans 12 residues. V gave up 0 bases and J gave up 4 bases, with 4 bases separating them. Germline V gene data show CDR1 as SGDLS and CDR2 as YYNGEE. CDR3 coding DNA: TGTGCCAGCAGCGTAGGGACCTATGGCTACACCTTC. Protein sequence: CASSVGTYGYTF.

J is TRBJ1-5 and V is TRBV10-2; TRBD1 agrees at 8 bases. CDR3 size: 13 residues. Germline V lookup: CDR1 WSHSY, CDR2 SAAADI. V dropped 5 bases and J dropped 5; count of bases not matched to a gene: 2. The CDR3 protein is CASSLTGDQPQHF. The CDR3 nucleotides read TGCGCCAGCAGTCTGACAGGGGATCAGCCCCAGCATTTT.

V and J are TRBV7-9 and TRBJ2-7; D may be TRBD1 (5 bases). Germline V gene sequence: CDR1 SEHNR, CDR2 FQNEAQ (reference sequence). Between the trimmed V and J ends, which lost 2 bases and 6 bases, there was a span of 14 bases. This CDR3 comprises 14 residues. The CDR3 DNA reads TGTGCCAGCAGCTTAAAGGGGCGCGCCGCCGAGCAGTACTTC. Amino acids: CASSLKGRAAEQYF.

In its sample, this clone was seen once. J is TRBJ2-2 and V is TRBV28; TRBD2 is a possible D gene (7 bases). Germline V CDR1 and CDR2: MDHEN, SYDVKM. Trimming took 4 bases from V and 3 from J, leaving 15 bases between them. CDR3 length equals 16 residues. CDR3 region: CASSSAGAGYTGELFF. For the CDR3, the DNA is TGTGCCAGCAGTTCCGCGGGGGCAGGGTACACCGGGGAGCTGTTTTTT.

The J gene is TRBJ1-2, the V gene TRBV30; 7 bases match TRBD1. The J segment lost 2 bases and the V segment lost 1 base, leaving 13 bases of the junction unmatched. The length of the CDR3 is 17 residues. Germline V CDR1 and CDR2: GTSNPN, SVGIG (reference sequence). The CDR3: CAWSADRVFPRNYGYTF. For the CDR3, the DNA is TGTGCCTGGAGTGCCGACAGGGTTTTCCCCCGGAACTATGGCTACACCTTC.

This clone was recorded a few times. V is TRBV27 and J is TRBJ2-5, with 8 nucleotides matching TRBD1. V was pared by 6 bases and J by 5 bases, with 8 bases of the junction left unmatched. CDR1 and CDR2 from the germline V gene are MNHEY and SMNVEV (reference sequence). The CDR3 is 14 amino acids. DNA of the CDR3: TGTGCCAGCAGGGCGGCAGGGGGCGCGGAGACCCAGTACTTC. As protein: CASRAAGGAETQYF.

The CDR3 loop reads CATSTRGDRSYEQYF. In DNA form, the CDR3 reads TGTGCCACCAGCACCCGCGGGGACCGATCCTACGAGCAGTACTTC. The chain employs TRBV15 and TRBJ2-7; D is possibly TRBD2 (6 bases). The germline gives CDR1 LNHNV, CDR2 YYDKDF (reference sequence). Trimming cost V 4 bases and J 1 base, with 14 bases left between them. There are 15 residues in the CDR3.